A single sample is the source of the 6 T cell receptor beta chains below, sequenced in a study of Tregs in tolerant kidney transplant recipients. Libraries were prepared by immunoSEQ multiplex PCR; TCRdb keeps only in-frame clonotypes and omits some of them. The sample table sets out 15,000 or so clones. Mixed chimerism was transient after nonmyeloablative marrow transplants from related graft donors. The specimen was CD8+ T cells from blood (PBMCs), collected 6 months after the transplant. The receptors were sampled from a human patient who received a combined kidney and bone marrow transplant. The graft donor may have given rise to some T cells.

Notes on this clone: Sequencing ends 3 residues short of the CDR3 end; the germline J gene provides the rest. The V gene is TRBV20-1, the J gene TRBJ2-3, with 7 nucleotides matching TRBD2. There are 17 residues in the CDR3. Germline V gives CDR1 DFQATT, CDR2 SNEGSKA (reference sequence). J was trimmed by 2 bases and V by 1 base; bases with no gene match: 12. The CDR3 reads CSARGEDQREITDTQYF. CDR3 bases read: TGCAGTGCTAGAGGGGAAGACCAGCGGGAAATCACAGATACG.

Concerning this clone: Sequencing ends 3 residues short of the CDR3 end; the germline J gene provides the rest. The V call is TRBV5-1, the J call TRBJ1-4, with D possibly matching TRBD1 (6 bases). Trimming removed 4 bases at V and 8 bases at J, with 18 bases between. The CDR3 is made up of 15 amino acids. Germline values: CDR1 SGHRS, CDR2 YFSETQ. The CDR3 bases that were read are TGCGCCAGCAGCCTGGGACATTCATTAGACGAAAAA. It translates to CASSLGHSLDEK. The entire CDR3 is CASSLGHSLDEKLFF.

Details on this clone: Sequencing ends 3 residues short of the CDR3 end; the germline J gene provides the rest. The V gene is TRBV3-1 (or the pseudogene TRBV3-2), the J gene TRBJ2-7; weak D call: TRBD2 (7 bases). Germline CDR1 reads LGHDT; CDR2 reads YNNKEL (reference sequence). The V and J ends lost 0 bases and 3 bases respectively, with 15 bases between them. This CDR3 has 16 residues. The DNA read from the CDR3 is TGTGCCAGCAGCCAAGAAGGGGGGGGCCATTTCTACGAG. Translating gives CASSQEGGGHFYE. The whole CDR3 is CASSQEGGGHFYEQYF.

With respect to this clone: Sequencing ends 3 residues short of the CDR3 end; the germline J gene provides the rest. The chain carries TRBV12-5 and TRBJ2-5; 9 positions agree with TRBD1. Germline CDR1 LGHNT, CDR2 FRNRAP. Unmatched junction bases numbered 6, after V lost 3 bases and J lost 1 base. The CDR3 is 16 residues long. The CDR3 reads CASGFSSTGGQETQYF. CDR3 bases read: TGTGCTAGTGGTTTTTCTTCGACAGGGGGCCAAGAGACC.

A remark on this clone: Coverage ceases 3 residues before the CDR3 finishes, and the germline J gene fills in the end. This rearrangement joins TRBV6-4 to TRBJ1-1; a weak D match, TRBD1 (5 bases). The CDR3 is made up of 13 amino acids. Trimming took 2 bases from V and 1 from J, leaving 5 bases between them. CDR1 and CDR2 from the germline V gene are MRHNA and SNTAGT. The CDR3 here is CASSDRGNTEAFF. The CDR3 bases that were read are TGTGCCAGCAGTGACAGGGGGAACACTGAA.

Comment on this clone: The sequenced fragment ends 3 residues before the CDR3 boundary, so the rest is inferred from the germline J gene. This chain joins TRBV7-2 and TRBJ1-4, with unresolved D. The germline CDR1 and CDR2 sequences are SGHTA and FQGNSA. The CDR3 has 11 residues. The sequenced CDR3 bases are TGTGCCAGCAGCTTAGGAGGCCGA. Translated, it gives CASSLGGR. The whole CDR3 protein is CASSLGGRLFF.